This T cell receptor (beta chain) was sequenced during a study of T cell repertoires in cytomegalovirus infection. Study-wide background: CMV epitopes in the study were HLA-C-restricted (recently identified) and HLA-B-restricted (well studied). In public TCR beta signatures, there were indications of both CMV infection and matching HLA type. Study-level points and caveats: HLA-C-restricted, CMV-specific TCR beta clonotypes were dominant ex vivo.

Using its own MiXCR run on the reads, TCRdb lists one record per CDR3 protein. The sample has some 920,000 distinct CDR3 sequences, less than 35% seen once. The V and J ends lost 5 bases and 4 bases respectively, with 17 bases between them. There are 15 residues in the CDR3. Germline lookup yields CDR1 SGHTA and CDR2 FQGNSA. Comments on this clonotype: The antigen is not known.

The sequencing used cultured CD8+ T cells from PBMCs, collected from culture after CMV antigen stimulation. The sequence was collected from a human donor in good health (CMV status not recorded). Some clones in this sample may be carry-over from other donors' samples. This sequence joins TRBV7-2 and TRBJ2-5; D possibly corresponds to TRBD2 (5 bases). The chain's CDR3 is CASSLGLSLGETQYF. The CDR3 DNA follows: TGTGCCAGCAGCCTCGGACTGTCCCTGGGAGAGACCCAGTACTTC. Full variable domain (outside the CDR3, taken from reference TRBV7-2 and TRBJ2-5): GAGVSQSPSNKVTEKGKDVELRCDPISGHTALYWYRQSLGQGLEFLIYFQGNSAPDKSGLPSDRFSAERTGGSVSTLTIQRTQQEDSAVYLCASSLGLSLGETQYFGPGTRLLVL.